One and the same sample provided the 25 T cell receptor beta chains below, sequenced in a study of cytomegalovirus exposure and HLA in healthy donors. The repertoire was sequenced with immunoSEQ multiplex PCR; TCRdb's copy has only in-frame clones and lacks some. The sample consists of 250,000 to 350,000 clones, roughly 85% of them appearing once. The sequenced sample was PBMCs. The receptors were gathered from a young woman in good health and CMV-seronegative.

This chain connects TRBV12-5 to TRBJ2-1; D not certain. Germline CDR1 LGHNT, CDR2 FRNRAP. The length of the CDR3 is 16 residues. The V gene lost 9 bases and the J gene lost 0 bases, with 18 bases spanning the gap. The CDR3 region is CASPPGPFYSYNEQFF. The CDR3, as DNA: TGTGCTAGCCCACCTGGGCCCTTTTACTCCTACAATGAGCAGTTCTTC.

The chain combines TRBV5-1 with TRBJ2-3; D remains ambiguous. The V end was cut by 1 base, the J end by 5 bases, with 5 bases between. The germline gives CDR1 SGHRS, CDR2 YFSETQ. CDR3 length: 12 amino acids. Written as DNA, the CDR3 is TGCGCCAGCAGCTTGTACGGAGATACGCAGTATTTT. This encodes CASSLYGDTQYF.

The chain links TRBV15 to TRBJ2-7; D perhaps matches TRBD1 (5 bases). The V gene lost 1 base and the J gene lost 1 base, with 20 bases spanning the gap. CDR3 size: 18 residues. From germline, CDR1 is LNHNV and CDR2 YYDKDF (reference sequence). The CDR3 loop is CATSRVIGVLGSSYEQYF. The DNA of the CDR3 is TGTGCCACCAGCAGAGTTATAGGGGTTTTGGGGTCGTCCTACGAGCAGTACTTC. Supplemented by reference TRBV15 and TRBJ2-7, the full variable domain reads DAMVIQNPRYQVTQFGKPVTLSCSQTLNHNVMYWYQQKSSQAPKLLFHYYDKDFNNEADTPDNFQSRRPNTSFCFLDIRSPGLGDTAMYLCATSRVIGVLGSSYEQYFGPGTRLTVT.

The V and J genes are TRBV6-5 and TRBJ1-1; D unclear. The CDR3 is 14 residues long. V was pared by 0 bases and J by 3 bases, with 8 bases between. Germline loops: CDR1 MNHEY, CDR2 SVGAGI. The CDR3 here is CASSYSIRDTEAFF. The CDR3 DNA reads TGTGCCAGCAGTTACTCGATACGGGACACTGAAGCTTTCTTT.

In its sample, this clone was seen a few times. The rearrangement uses TRBV25-1 and TRBJ1-2; D is perhaps TRBD1 (5 bases). Trimming took 4 bases from V and 6 from J, leaving 12 bases between them. CDR1 is MGHDK and CDR2 is SYGVNS in the germline V gene. The CDR3 extends over 13 amino acids. The CDR3 loop is CASSVGTVDGYTF. The CDR3 DNA reads TGTGCCAGCAGTGTCGGGACTGTGGATGGCTACACCTTC.

The genes are TRBV6-5 and TRBJ2-1; 9 nucleotides align to TRBD2. V shed 7 bases, J shed 3 bases, and the junction held 7 bases outside the gene matches. The germline V gene encodes CDR1 MNHEY and CDR2 SVGAGI. This CDR3 is built from 15 residues. DNA for the CDR3: TGTGCCAGCAACCAGTTAGCGGGGGTCTACAATGAGCAGTTCTTC. This sequence encodes CASNQLAGVYNEQFF.

This rearrangement joins TRBV28 to TRBJ2-1; TRBD1 agrees at 10 bases. Germline CDR1 is MDHEN and CDR2 is SYDVKM. The CDR3 length is 16 residues. V dropped 3 bases and J dropped 4; count of bases not matched to a gene: 6. The CDR3 region is CASSFGDRGLYNEQFF. In DNA, the CDR3 is TGTGCCAGCAGTTTTGGAGACAGGGGGCTTTACAATGAGCAGTTCTTC.

CDR3 in DNA: TGTGCCAGCAGCCCCCCTAGCGGGAGATCCGAGCAGTACTTC. Translating it yields CASSPPSGRSEQYF. The rearrangement uses TRBV9 and TRBJ2-7, with TRBD2 matching 10 bases. V lost 4 bases, J lost 6 bases, and 7 bases stayed unmatched. The CDR3 is 14 amino acids. Germline assignment: CDR1 SGDLS and CDR2 YYNGEE.

The CDR3 here is CSVGDSRSGNTIYF. The CDR3 DNA follows: TGCAGCGTTGGGGACAGCCGCTCTGGAAACACCATATATTTT. V gene TRBV29-1 combines with J gene TRBJ1-3; 7 bases map to TRBD1. CDR3 length: 14 residues. Looked up from germline, CDR1 is SQVTM and CDR2 is ANQGSEA. V was clipped by 4 bases and J by 0 bases; unmatched bases: 3.

This rearrangement joins TRBV27 to TRBJ2-3; TRBD2 matches at 7 bases. The CDR3 has 16 residues. V shed 2 bases, J shed 7 bases, and the junction held 12 bases outside the gene matches. CDR1 and CDR2 from the germline V gene are MNHEY and SMNVEV (reference sequence). The CDR3 DNA reads as TGTGCCAGCAGTTTAAAGTCTAGCGGTCTCACGAATACGCAGTATTTT. Its protein is CASSLKSSGLTNTQYF.

This chain connects TRBV29-1 to TRBJ2-7; TRBD2 matches 9 bases. The CDR3 is 13 residues long. The V gene's germline CDR1 is SQVTM and CDR2 ANQGSEA. The ends lost 7 bases at V and 5 bases at J; junction bases unmatched: 9. The CDR3 DNA sequence: TGCAGCGCTAATAGCGGGAGAGTAGACGAGCAGTACTTC. The encoded protein is CSANSGRVDEQYF.

This clone was detected a few times. The rearrangement uses TRBV27 and TRBJ2-1, with 8 bases that match TRBD1. Germline assignment: CDR1 MNHEY and CDR2 SMNVEV (reference sequence). J lost 7 bases, V lost 0 bases, and 8 bases had no gene match. This CDR3 has 16 residues. Here the CDR3 reads CASSLSGTGILNEQFF. CDR3 bases: TGTGCCAGCAGTTTATCTGGGACAGGTATATTAAATGAGCAGTTCTTC.

The gene calls are TRBV18 and TRBJ2-3; 10 bases map to TRBD2. V gave up 1 base and J gave up 0 bases; unmatched junction bases: 7. This CDR3 has 18 amino acids. Germline CDR1 and CDR2: KGHSH and LQKENI. CDR3 bases: TGTGCCAGCTCACCACTTACAGCGGGAGGGCCCAGCACAGATACGCAGTATTTT. Encoded protein: CASSPLTAGGPSTDTQYF.

The V call is TRBV6-5, the J call TRBJ1-5, with TRBD1 matching 7 bases. The trim removed 6 bases at V and 4 bases at J, leaving 3 bases unmatched. Germline V lookup: CDR1 MNHEY, CDR2 SVGAGI. The CDR3 is 13 residues long. Here the CDR3 DNA reads TGTGCCAGCAGAGGACAGGATAATCAGCCCCAGCATTTT. Translating it yields CASRGQDNQPQHF.

The chain recombines TRBV27 with TRBJ2-7, with TRBD1 as a possible D gene (5 bases). The germline gives CDR1 MNHEY, CDR2 SMNVEV (reference sequence). The V end lost 6 bases, the J end lost 2 bases, and 14 bases lay between the germline ends. The CDR3 covers 14 residues. The CDR3 region is CASSFSVGPYEQYF. CDR3 nucleotides: TGTGCCAGCAGCTTCAGCGTGGGGCCCTACGAGCAGTACTTC.

The CDR3 is CASSGTGLMNTEAFF. The CDR3 coding sequence is TGTGCCAGCAGTGGGACAGGGTTGATGAACACTGAAGCTTTCTTT. V usage is TRBV2 and J usage is TRBJ1-1, with TRBD1 identical over 8 bases. Germline CDR1 and CDR2: SNHLY and FYNNEI. V was pared by 4 bases and J by 0 bases, with 4 bases of the junction left unmatched. The CDR3 is made up of 15 amino acids.

The chain joins TRBV29-1 to TRBJ1-1, with a weak D call TRBD1 (5 bases). V lost 5 bases to trimming and J lost 4 bases, with 14 bases between them. This CDR3 region has 13 residues. The germline gives CDR1 SQVTM, CDR2 ANQGSEA. Here the CDR3 DNA reads TGCAGCGTTCACGGCAGGGAAGCCACTGAAGCTTTCTTT. This encodes CSVHGREATEAFF.

The chain has TRBV5-1 and TRBJ1-2, with 8 bases that match TRBD1. CDR1 is SGHRS and CDR2 is YFSETQ in the germline V gene. The V segment lost 2 bases and the J segment 7 bases; nucleotides outside the gene matches: 13. The CDR3 totals 16 residues. The CDR3 DNA sequence: TGCGCCAGCAGCTTTGGGGTGGACAGGGCGTCAAGTGGCTACACCTTC. Its protein is CASSFGVDRASSGYTF.

The gene calls are TRBV18 and TRBJ2-7; TRBD2 matches at 14 bases. The CDR3 loop spans 20 amino acids. The J segment lost 6 bases and the V segment lost 1 base, leaving 17 bases of the junction unmatched. The germline V gene encodes CDR1 KGHSH and CDR2 LQKENI. The CDR3 sequence: CASSPQGRIATGTSGSEQYF. The DNA of the CDR3 is TGTGCCAGCTCACCACAGGGCCGCATCGCTACTGGGACTAGCGGGAGCGAGCAGTACTTC.

The chain is built from TRBV2 and TRBJ2-5; 7 bases are a match to TRBD2. J lost 5 bases, V lost 5 bases, and 11 bases had no gene match. Looked up from germline, CDR1 is SNHLY and CDR2 is FYNNEI. The CDR3 is 15 residues long. CDR3 region: CASSSDRGSTETQYF. CDR3 nucleotide sequence: TGTGCCAGCAGTTCGGATCGCGGGAGTACGGAGACCCAGTACTTC. Supplemented by reference TRBV2 and TRBJ2-5, the full variable domain reads EPEVTQTPSHQVTQMGQEVILRCVPISNHLYFYWYRQILGQKVEFLVSFYNNEISEKSEIFDDQFSVERPDGSNFTLKIRSTKLEDSAMYFCASSSDRGSTETQYFGPGTRLLVL.

The CDR3 spells CASSRTSGSYNEQFF. CDR3 DNA: TGTGCCAGCAGTCGGACTAGCGGGAGTTACAATGAGCAGTTCTTC. The J gene is TRBJ2-1, the V gene TRBV2; TRBD2 agrees at 13 bases. Germline CDR1 is SNHLY and CDR2 is FYNNEI. The CDR3 has 15 amino acids. V dropped 5 bases and J dropped 4; count of bases not matched to a gene: 2.

The chain employs TRBV6-1 and TRBJ1-1, with D possibly being TRBD1 (5 bases). This CDR3 contains 14 residues. The V gene's germline CDR1 is MNHNS and CDR2 SASEGT. Trimming took off 4 bases at V and 3 bases at J, with 12 bases between the two ends. DNA of the CDR3: TGTGCCAGCAGTGGGACGGGGGGTTACACTGAAGCTTTCTTT. This codes for CASSGTGGYTEAFF.

The V and J genes are TRBV29-1 and TRBJ2-7, with D unclear. This CDR3 is built from 12 residues. CDR1 is SQVTM, CDR2 ANQGSEA, per germline. V was shortened by 3 bases and J by 2 bases, with 8 bases between the two germline ends. This CDR3 is CSVEGTTYEQYF. The CDR3 region has the DNA TGCAGCGTTGAGGGCACAACCTACGAGCAGTACTTC.

The CDR3 protein is CASSRGGSGRASYEQYF. As DNA, the CDR3 is TGTGCCAGCAGCCGCGGAGGTAGCGGGAGGGCATCCTACGAGCAGTACTTC. The J gene is TRBJ2-7, the V gene TRBV28; 11 positions agree with TRBD2. The CDR3 extends over 17 amino acids. In germline, CDR1 is MDHEN, CDR2 SYDVKM. V shed 6 bases, J shed 1 base, and the junction held 11 bases outside the gene matches.

The chain links TRBV4-2 to TRBJ2-7; 7 bases are a match to TRBD1. CDR1 and CDR2 from the germline V gene are LGHNA and YNFKEQ. V was clipped by 4 bases and J by 2 bases; unmatched bases: 5. The CDR3 spans 14 residues. The CDR3 loop is CASSPGQRTYEQYF. The CDR3 nucleotides read TGTGCCAGCAGCCCGGGACAGAGGACCTACGAGCAGTACTTC.